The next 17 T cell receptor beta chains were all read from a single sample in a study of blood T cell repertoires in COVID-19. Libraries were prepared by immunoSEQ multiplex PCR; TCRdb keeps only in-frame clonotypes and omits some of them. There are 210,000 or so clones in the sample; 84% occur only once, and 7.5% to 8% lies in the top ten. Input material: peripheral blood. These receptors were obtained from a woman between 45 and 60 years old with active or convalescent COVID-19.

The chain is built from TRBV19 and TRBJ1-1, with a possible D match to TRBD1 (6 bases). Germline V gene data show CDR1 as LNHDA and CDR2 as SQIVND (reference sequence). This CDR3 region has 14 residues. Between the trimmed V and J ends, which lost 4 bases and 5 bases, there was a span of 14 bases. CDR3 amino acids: CASSTSPRGTEAFF. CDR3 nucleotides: TGTGCCAGTAGTACATCACCGAGGGGGACTGAAGCTTTCTTT.

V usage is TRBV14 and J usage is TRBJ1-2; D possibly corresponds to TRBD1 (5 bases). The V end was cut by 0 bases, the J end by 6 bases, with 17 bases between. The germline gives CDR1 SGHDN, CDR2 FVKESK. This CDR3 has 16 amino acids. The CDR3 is CASSQEKGLLANGYTF. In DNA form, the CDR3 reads TGTGCCAGCAGCCAAGAAAAGGGACTCCTAGCGAATGGCTACACCTTC.

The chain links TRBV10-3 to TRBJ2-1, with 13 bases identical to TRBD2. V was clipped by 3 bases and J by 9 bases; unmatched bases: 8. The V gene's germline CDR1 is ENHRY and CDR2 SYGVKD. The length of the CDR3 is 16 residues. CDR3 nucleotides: TGTGCCATCAGTGATGGACTAGCGGGAGTTTTCGGTGAGCAGTTCTTC. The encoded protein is CAISDGLAGVFGEQFF.

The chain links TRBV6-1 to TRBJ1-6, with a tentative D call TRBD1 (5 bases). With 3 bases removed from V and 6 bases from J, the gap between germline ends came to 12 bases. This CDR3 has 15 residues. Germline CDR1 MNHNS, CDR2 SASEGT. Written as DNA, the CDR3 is TGTGCCAGCAGTGAGGGGGGGTCGGGTAATTCACCCCTCCACTTT. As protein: CASSEGGSGNSPLHF.

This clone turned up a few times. The CDR3 DNA sequence: TGTGCCAGCAGCTCCTTTGGCTACACCTTC. Encoded protein: CASSSFGYTF. The chain joins TRBV28 to TRBJ1-2; D gene uncertain. The V and J ends lost 6 bases and 7 bases respectively, with 6 bases between them. The CDR3 covers 10 residues. CDR1 and CDR2 (germline): MDHEN, SYDVKM.

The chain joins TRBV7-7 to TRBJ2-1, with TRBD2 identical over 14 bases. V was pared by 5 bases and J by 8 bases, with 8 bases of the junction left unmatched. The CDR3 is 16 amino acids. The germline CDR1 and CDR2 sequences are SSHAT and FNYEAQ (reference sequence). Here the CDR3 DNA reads TGTGCCAGCAGCACTAGACTAGCGGGAGGGCCCGATGAGCAGTTCTTC. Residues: CASSTRLAGGPDEQFF.

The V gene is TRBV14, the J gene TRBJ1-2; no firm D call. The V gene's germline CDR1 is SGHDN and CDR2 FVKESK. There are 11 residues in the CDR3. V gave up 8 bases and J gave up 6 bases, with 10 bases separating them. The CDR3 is CASGYRDGYTF. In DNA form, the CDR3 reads TGTGCCAGCGGCTACAGAGATGGCTACACCTTC.

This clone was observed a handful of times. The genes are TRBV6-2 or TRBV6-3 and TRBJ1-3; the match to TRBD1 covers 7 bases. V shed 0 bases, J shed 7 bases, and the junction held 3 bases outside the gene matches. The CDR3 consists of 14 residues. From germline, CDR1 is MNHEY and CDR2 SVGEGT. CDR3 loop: CASSYSGQRNTIYF. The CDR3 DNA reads TGTGCCAGCAGTTACTCGGGACAGAGGAACACCATATATTTT.

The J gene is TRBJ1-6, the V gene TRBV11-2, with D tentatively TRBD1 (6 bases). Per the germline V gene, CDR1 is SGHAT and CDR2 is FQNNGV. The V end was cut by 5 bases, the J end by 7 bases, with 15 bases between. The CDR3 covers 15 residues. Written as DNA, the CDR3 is TGTGCCAGCAGCCCGAGGGACACGGACAATTCACCCCTCCACTTT. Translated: CASSPRDTDNSPLHF.

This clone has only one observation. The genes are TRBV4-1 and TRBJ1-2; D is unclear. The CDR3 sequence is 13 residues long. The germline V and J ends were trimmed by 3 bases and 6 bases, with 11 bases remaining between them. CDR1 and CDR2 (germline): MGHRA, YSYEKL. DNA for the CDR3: TGCGCCAGCAGCCAGGCTACTGGAGATGGCTACACCTTC. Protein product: CASSQATGDGYTF.

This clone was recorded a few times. The CDR3 DNA sequence: TGTGCCAGCAGTGGACAGGGCGGGATCGAGCAGTACTTC. This codes for CASSGQGGIEQYF. The V gene is TRBV12-3 or TRBV12-4, the J gene TRBJ2-7; 8 bases fit TRBD1. The trim removed 5 bases at V and 6 bases at J, leaving 6 bases unmatched. The CDR3 spans 13 residues.

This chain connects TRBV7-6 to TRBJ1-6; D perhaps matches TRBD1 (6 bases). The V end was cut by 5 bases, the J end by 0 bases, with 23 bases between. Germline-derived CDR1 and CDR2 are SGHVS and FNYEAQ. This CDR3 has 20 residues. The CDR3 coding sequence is TGTGCCAGCAGCCTACTAACAGGGTCGGCCCCCAGCTCCTATAATTCACCCCTCCACTTT. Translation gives CASSLLTGSAPSSYNSPLHF.

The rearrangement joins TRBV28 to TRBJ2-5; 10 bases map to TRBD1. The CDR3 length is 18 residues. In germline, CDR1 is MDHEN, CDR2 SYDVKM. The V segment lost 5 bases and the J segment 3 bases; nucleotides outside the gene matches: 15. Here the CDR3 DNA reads TGTGCCAGCAGTAACGCCCGAGGGACAGGGGAAAGAAAAGAGACCCAGTACTTC. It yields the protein CASSNARGTGERKETQYF. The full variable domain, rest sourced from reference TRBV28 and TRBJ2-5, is DVKVTQSSRYLVKRTGEKVFLECVQDMDHENMFWYRQDPGLGLRLIYFSYDVKMKEKGDIPEGYSVSREKKERFSLILESASTNQTSMYLCASSNARGTGERKETQYFGPGTRLLVL.

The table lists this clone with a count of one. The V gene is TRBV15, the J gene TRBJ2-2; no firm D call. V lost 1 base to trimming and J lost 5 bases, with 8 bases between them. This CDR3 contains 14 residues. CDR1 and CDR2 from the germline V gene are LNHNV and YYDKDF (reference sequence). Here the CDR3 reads CATSRVRYTGELFF. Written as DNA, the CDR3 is TGTGCCACCAGCAGAGTGCGATATACCGGGGAGCTGTTTTTT.

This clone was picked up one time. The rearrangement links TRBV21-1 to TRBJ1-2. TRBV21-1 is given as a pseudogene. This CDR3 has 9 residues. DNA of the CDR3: TGTGCCAGCAGCAAAGACTCCTCCTTC. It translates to CASSKDSSF.

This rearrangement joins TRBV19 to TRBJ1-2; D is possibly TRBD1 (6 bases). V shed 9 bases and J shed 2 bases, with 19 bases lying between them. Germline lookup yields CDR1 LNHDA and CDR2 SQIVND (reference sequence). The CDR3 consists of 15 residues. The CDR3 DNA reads TGTGCCAGCGCCCGAGACCAACAGGGAAACTATGGCTACACCTTC. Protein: CASARDQQGNYGYTF.

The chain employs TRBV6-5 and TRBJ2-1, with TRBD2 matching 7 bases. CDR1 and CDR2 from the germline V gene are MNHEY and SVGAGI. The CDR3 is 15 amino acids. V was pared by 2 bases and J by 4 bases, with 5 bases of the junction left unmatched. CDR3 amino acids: CASSYGRESYNEQFF. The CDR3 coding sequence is TGTGCCAGCAGTTACGGGCGGGAGTCTTACAATGAGCAGTTCTTC.